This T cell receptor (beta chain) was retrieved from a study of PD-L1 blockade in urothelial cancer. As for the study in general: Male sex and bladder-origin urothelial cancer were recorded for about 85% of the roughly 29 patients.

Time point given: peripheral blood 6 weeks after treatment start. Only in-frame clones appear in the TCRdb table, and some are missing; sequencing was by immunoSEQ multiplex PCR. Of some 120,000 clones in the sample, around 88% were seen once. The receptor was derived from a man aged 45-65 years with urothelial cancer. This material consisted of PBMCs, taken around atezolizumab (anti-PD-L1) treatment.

The CDR3 nucleotides are TGTGCCAGCAGCCTGGGACTCTCTGGAAACACCATATATTTT. It encodes CASSLGLSGNTIYF. The V call is TRBV14, the J call TRBJ1-3; a possible D gene is TRBD1 (5 bases). Germline V gene data show CDR1 as SGHDN and CDR2 as FVKESK. This CDR3 contains 14 residues. V was trimmed by 4 bases and J by 0 bases, leaving 7 bases between them.